This TCR beta chain stems from a study of cytomegalovirus exposure and HLA in healthy donors. Regarding the study as a whole: Certain sequence variants were highly shared and formed a cluster, and this cluster was likely a sequencing artifact. With later analysis, a missense DCLRE1C variant became linked to TCR beta V- and J-gene trimming. Reports state that TCR beta sequences accurately predicted most subjects' HLA-A and HLA-B alleles.

Amplification used 60 Vbeta primers and 13 Jbeta primers. Profiled with immunoSEQ multiplex PCR; TCRdb holds only in-frame clones, not every one. The sample holds roughly 130,000 clones, just under 75% seen once. Concerning this clone itself: The antigen remains unidentified. This specimen includes other DNA sequences encoding the same CDR3.

Despite likely unrecorded immune exposures, the donors were nominally healthy at the time of sampling. Trimming pared 6 bases from V and 3 bases from J, leaving 9 bases between. Per the germline V gene, CDR1 is ENHRY and CDR2 is SYGVKD. CDR3 length: 12 amino acids. The chain employs TRBV10-3 and TRBJ2-7; D may be TRBD1 (6 bases). The sample comprised PBMCs. This TCR was recovered from a middle-aged man in good health and CMV-seropositive. The CDR3 DNA reads as TGTGCCATCAGACAGGACAGCTACGAGCAGTACTTC. Protein product: CAIRQDSYEQYF.